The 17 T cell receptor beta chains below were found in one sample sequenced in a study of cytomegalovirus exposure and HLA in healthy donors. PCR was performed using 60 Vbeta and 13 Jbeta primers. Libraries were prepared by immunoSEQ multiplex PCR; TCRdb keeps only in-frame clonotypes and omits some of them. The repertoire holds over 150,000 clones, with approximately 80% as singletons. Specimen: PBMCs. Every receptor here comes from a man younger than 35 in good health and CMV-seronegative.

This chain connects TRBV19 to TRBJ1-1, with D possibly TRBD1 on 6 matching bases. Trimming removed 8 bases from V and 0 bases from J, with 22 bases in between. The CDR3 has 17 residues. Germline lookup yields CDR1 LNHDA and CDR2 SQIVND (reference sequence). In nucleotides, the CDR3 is TGTGCCAGTTCGAGGAGGTCGCAGGGGAAGATGAACACTGAAGCTTTCTTT. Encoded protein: CASSRRSQGKMNTEAFF. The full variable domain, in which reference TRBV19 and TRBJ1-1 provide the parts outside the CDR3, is DGGITQSPKYLFRKEGQNVTLSCEQNLNHDAMYWYRQDPGQGLRLIYYSQIVNDFQKGDIAEGYSVSREKKESFPLTVTSAQKNPTAFYLCASSRRSQGKMNTEAFFGQGTRLTVV.

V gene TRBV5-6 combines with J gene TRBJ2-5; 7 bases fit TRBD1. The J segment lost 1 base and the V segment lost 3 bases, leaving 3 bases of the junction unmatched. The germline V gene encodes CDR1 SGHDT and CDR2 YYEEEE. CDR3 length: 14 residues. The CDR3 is CASSSWTGQETQYF. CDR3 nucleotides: TGTGCCAGCAGCTCCTGGACAGGCCAAGAGACCCAGTACTTC.

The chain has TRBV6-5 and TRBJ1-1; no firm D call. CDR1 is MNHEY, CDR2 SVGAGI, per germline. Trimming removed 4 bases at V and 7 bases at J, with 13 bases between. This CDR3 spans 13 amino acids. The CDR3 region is CASSWQPTGEAFF. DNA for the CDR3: TGTGCCAGCAGTTGGCAGCCGACTGGTGAAGCTTTCTTT.

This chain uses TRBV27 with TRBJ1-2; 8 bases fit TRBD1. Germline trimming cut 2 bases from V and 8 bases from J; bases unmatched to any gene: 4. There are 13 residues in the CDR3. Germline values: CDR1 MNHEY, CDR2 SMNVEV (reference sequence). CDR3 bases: TGTGCCAGCAGTTTACAGGGGGCAGGGGGCTACACCTTC. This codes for CASSLQGAGGYTF.

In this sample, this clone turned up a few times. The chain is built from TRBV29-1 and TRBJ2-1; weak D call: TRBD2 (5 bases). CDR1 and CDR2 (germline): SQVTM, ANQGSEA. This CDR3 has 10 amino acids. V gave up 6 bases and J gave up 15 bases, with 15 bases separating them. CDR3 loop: CSVEELARFF. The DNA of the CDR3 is TGCAGCGTGGAGGAGTTAGCTCGGTTCTTC.

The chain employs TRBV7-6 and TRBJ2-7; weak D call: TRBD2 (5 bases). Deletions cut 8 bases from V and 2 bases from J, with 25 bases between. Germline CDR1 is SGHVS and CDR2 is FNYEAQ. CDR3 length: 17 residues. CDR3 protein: CASSLRPGSARAYEQYF. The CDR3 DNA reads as TGTGCCAGCTCCTTACGGCCGGGGTCGGCCCGGGCCTACGAGCAGTACTTC.

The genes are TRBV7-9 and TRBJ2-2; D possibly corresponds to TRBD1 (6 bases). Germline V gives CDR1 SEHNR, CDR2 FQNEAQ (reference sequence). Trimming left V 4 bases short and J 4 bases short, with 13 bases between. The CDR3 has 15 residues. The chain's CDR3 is CASSSTGMGTGELFF. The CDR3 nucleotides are TGTGCCAGCAGCTCAACAGGGATGGGCACCGGGGAGCTGTTTTTT.

As DNA, the CDR3 is TGTGCCAGTAGTGATCAGGGGGCCCCTGGGGCCAACGTCCTGACTTTC. The encoded protein is CASSDQGAPGANVLTF. The chain is built from TRBV19 and TRBJ2-6; 8 bases map to TRBD1. Per the germline V gene, CDR1 is LNHDA and CDR2 is SQIVND (reference sequence). With 5 bases clipped from V and 2 bases from J, the junction kept 5 bases outside the gene matches. The CDR3 sequence is 16 residues long.

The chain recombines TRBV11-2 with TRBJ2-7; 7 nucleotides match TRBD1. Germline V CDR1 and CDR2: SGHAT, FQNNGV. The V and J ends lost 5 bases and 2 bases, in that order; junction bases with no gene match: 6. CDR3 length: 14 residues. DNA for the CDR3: TGTGCCAGCAGCGACCGGGACAGACCCTACGAGCAGTACTTC. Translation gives CASSDRDRPYEQYF.

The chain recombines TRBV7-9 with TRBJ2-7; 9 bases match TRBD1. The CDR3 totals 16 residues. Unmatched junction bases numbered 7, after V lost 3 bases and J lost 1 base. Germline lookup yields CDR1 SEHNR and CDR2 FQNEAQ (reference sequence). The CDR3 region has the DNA TGTGCCAGCAGCTTGCAGACCGGGACAGGGTCCTACGAGCAGTACTTC. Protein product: CASSLQTGTGSYEQYF.

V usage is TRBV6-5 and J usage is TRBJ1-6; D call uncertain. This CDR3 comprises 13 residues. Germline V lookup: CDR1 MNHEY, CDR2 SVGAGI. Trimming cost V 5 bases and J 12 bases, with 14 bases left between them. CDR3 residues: CASSELAVGPLHF. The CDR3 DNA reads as TGTGCCAGCAGTGAATTGGCGGTTGGACCCCTCCACTTT.

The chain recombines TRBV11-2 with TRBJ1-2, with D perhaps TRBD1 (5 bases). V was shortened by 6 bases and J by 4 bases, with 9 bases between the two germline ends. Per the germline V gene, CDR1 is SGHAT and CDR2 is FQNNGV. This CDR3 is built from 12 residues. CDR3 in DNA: TGTGCCAGCAGGGGGCTAATCTATGGCTACACCTTC. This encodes CASRGLIYGYTF.

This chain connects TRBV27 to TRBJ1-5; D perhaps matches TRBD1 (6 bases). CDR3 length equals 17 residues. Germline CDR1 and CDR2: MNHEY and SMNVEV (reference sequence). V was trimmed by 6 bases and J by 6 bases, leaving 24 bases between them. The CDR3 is CASRPIEGHVGTQPQHF. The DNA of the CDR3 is TGTGCCAGCAGGCCAATTGAGGGACACGTGGGCACTCAGCCCCAGCATTTT.

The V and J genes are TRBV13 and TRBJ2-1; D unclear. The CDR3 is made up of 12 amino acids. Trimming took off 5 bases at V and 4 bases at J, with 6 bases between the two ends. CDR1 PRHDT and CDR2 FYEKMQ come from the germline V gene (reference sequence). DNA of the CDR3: TGTGCCAGCAGCCTACTTTACAATGAGCAGTTCTTC. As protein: CASSLLYNEQFF.

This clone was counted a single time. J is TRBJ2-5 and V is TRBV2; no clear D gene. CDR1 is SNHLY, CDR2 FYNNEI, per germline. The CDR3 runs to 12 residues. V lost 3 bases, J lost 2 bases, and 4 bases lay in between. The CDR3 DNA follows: TGTGCCAGCAGTGACCGTCAAGAGACCCAGTACTTC. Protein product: CASSDRQETQYF.

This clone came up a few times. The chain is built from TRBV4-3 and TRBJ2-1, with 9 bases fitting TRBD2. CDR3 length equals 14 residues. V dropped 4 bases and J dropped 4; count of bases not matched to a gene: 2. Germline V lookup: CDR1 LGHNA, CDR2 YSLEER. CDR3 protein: CASSLAGGYNEQFF. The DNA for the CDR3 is TGCGCCAGCAGCCTCGCGGGAGGGTACAATGAGCAGTTCTTC.

In DNA, the CDR3 is TGTGCCAGCAGTTACCGCACAGGGTTCGAGCAGTACTTC. This codes for CASSYRTGFEQYF. The chain recombines TRBV6-5 with TRBJ2-7; perhaps TRBD1 as D (6 bases). V shed 2 bases and J shed 6 bases, with 11 bases lying between them. The germline V gene has CDR1 MNHEY and CDR2 SVGAGI. The CDR3 is 13 amino acids.